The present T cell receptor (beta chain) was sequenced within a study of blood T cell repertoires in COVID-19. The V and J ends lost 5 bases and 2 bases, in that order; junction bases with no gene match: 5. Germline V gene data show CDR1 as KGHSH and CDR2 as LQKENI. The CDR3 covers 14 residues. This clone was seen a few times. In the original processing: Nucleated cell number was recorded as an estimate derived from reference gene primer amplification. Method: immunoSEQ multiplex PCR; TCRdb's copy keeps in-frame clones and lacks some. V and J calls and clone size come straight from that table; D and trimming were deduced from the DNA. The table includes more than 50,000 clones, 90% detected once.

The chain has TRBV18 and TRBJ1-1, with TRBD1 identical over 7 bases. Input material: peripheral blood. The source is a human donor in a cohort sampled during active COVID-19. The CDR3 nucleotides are TGTGCCAGCTCAAATGGACAGGCAAACACTGAAGCTTTCTTT. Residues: CASSNGQANTEAFF.